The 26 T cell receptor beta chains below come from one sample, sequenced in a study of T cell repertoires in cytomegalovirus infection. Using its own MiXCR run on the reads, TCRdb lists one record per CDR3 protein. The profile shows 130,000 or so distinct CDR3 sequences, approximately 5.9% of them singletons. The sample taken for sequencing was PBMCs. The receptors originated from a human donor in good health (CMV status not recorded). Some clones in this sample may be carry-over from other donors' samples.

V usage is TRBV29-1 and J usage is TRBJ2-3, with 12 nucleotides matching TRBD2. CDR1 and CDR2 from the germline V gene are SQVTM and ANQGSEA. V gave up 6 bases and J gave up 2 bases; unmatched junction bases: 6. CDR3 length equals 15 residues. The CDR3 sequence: CSVEGLAGNTDTQYF. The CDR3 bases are TGCAGCGTCGAGGGACTAGCGGGTAACACAGATACGCAGTATTTT.

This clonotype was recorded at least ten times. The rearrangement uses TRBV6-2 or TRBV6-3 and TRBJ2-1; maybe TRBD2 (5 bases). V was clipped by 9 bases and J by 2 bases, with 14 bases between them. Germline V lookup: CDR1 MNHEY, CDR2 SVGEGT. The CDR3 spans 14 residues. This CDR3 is CASTMSGAYNEQFF. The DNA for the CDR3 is TGTGCCAGTACCATGTCCGGGGCCTACAATGAGCAGTTCTTC.

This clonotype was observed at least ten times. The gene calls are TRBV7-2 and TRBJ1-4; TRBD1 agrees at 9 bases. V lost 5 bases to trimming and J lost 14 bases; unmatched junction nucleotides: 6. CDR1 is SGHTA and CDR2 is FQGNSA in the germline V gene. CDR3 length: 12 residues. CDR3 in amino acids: CASSPDRGGLFF. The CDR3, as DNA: TGTGCCAGCAGCCCAGACAGGGGGGGGCTGTTTTTT.

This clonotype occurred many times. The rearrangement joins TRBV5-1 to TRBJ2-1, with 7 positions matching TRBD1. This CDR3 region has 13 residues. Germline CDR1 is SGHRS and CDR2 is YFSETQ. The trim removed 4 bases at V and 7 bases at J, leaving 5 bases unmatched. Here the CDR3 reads CASSHTQGNEQFF. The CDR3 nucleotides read TGCGCCAGCAGCCACACACAGGGGAATGAGCAGTTCTTC. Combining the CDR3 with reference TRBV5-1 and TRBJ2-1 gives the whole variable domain KAGVTQTPRYLIKTRGQQVTLSCSPISGHRSVSWYQQTPGQGLQFLFEYFSETQRNKGNFPGRFSGRQFSNSRSEMNVSTLELGDSALYLCASSHTQGNEQFFGPGTRLTVL.

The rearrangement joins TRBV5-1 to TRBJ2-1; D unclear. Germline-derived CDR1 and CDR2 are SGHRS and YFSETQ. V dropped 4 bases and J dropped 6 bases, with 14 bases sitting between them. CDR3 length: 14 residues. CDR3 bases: TGCGCCAGCAGCCAAAGACAAGCATCCAATGAGCAGTTCTTC. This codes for CASSQRQASNEQFF. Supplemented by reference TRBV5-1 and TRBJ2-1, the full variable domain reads KAGVTQTPRYLIKTRGQQVTLSCSPISGHRSVSWYQQTPGQGLQFLFEYFSETQRNKGNFPGRFSGRQFSNSRSEMNVSTLELGDSALYLCASSQRQASNEQFFGPGTRLTVL.

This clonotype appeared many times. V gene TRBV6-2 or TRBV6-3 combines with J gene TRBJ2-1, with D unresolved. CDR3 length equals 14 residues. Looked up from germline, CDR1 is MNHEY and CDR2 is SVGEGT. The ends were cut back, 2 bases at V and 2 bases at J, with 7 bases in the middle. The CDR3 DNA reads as TGTGCCAGCAGTTACGGGCTAGCCTACAATGAGCAGTTCTTC. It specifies CASSYGLAYNEQFF.

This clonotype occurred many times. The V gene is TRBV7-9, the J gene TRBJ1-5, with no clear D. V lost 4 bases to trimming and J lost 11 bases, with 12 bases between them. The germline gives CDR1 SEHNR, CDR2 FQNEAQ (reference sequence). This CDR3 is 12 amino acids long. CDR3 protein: CASSSVGEAQHF. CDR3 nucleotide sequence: TGTGCCAGCAGCTCCGTTGGGGAGGCCCAGCATTTT.

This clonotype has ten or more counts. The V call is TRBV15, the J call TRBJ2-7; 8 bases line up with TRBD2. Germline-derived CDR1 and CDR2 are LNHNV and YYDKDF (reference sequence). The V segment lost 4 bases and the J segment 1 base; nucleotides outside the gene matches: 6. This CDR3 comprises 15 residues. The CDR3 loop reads CATSMGSGGSYEQYF. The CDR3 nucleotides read TGTGCCACCAGCATGGGGAGCGGGGGTTCCTACGAGCAGTACTTC.

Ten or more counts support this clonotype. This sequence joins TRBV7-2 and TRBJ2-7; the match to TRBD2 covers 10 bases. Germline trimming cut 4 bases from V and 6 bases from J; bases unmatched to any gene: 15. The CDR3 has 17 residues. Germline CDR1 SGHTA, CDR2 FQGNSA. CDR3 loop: CASSSGRVGTSVREQYF. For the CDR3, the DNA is TGTGCCAGCAGCTCAGGACGAGTTGGGACTAGCGTCCGCGAGCAGTACTTC.

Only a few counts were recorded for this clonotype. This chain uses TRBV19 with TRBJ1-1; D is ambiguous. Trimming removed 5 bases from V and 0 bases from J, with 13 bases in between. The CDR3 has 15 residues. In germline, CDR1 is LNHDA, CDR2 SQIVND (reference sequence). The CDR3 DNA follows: TGTGCCAGTAGTTATAAGGCACCATTGAACACTGAAGCTTTCTTT. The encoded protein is CASSYKAPLNTEAFF. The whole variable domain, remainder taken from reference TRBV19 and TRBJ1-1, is DGGITQSPKYLFRKEGQNVTLSCEQNLNHDAMYWYRQDPGQGLRLIYYSQIVNDFQKGDIAEGYSVSREKKESFPLTVTSAQKNPTAFYLCASSYKAPLNTEAFFGQGTRLTVV.

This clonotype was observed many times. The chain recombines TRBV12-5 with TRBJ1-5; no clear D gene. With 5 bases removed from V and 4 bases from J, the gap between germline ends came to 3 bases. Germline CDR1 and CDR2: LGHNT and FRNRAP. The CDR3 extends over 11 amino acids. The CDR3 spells CASGINQPQHF. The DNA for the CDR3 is TGTGCTAGTGGTATAAATCAGCCCCAGCATTTT.

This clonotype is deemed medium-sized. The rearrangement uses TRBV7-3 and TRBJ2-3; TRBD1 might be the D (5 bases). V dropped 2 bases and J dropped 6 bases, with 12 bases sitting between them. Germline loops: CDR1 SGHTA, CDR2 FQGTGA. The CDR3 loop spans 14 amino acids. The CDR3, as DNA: TGTGCCAGCAGCTTAGCTGGACAAAGGGATACGCAGTATTTT. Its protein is CASSLAGQRDTQYF.

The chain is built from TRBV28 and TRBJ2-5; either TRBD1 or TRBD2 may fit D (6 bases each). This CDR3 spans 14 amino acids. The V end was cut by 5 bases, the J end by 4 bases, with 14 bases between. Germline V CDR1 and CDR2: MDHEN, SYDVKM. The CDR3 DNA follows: TGTGCCAGCAGTCACCGGGGGCGGGGAGAGACCCAGTACTTC. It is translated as CASSHRGRGETQYF.

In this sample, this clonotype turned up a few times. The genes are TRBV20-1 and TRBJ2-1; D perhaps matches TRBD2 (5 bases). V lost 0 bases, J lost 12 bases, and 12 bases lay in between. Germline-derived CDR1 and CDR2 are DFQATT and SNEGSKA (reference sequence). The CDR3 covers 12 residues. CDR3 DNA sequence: TGCAGTGCTAGAGAGCGAGTCGAGGGGCAGTTCTTC. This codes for CSARERVEGQFF.

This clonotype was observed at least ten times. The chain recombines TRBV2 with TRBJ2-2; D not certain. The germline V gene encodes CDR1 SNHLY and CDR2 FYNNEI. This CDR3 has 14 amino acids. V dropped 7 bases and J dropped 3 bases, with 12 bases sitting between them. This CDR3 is CASMNGVDTGELFF. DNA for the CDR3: TGTGCCAGCATGAACGGAGTGGACACCGGGGAGCTGTTTTTT.

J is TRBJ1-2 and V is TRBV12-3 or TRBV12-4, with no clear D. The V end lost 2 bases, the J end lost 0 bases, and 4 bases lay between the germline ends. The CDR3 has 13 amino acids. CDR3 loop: CASSLPANYGYTF. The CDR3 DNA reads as TGTGCCAGCAGTTTACCGGCTAACTATGGCTACACCTTC.

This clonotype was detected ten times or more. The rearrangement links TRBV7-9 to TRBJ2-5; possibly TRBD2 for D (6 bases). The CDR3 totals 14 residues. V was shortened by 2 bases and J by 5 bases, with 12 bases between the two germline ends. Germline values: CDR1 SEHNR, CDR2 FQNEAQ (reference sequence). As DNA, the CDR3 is TGTGCCAGCAGCTTAACGGGGGAGAAGGAGACCCAGTACTTC. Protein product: CASSLTGEKETQYF.

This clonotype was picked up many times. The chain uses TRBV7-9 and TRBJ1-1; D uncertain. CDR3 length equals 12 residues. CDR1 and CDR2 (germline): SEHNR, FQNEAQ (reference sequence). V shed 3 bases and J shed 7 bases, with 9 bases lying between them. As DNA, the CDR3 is TGTGCCAGCAGCTTTTCCCGCGGTGAAGCTTTCTTT. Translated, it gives CASSFSRGEAFF.

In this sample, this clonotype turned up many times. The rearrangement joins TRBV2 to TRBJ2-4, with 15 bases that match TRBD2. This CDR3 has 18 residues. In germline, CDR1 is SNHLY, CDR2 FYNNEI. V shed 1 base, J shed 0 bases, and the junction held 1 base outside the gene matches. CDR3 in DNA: TGTGCCAGCAGTGAAGAGGGACTAGCGGGGGGAGCCAAAAACATTCAGTACTTC. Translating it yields CASSEEGLAGGAKNIQYF.

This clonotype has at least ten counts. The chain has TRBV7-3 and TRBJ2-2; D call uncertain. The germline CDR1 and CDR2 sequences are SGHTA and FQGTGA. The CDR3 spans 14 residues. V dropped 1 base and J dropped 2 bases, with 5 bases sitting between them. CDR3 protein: CASSLSTNTGELFF. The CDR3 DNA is TGTGCCAGCAGCTTAAGCACCAACACCGGGGAGCTGTTTTTT. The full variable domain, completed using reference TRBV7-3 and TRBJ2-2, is GAGVSQTPSNKVTEKGKYVELRCDPISGHTALYWYRQSLGQGPEFLIYFQGTGAADDSGLPNDRFFAVRPEGSVSTLKIQRTERGDSAVYLCASSLSTNTGELFFGEGSRLTVL.

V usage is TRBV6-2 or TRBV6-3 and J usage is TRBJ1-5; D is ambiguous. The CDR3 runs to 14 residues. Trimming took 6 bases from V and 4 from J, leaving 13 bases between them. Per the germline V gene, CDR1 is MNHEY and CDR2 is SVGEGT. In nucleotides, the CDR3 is TGTGCCAGCAGAGGGTACACGACAAATCAGCCCCAGCATTTT. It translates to CASRGYTTNQPQHF.

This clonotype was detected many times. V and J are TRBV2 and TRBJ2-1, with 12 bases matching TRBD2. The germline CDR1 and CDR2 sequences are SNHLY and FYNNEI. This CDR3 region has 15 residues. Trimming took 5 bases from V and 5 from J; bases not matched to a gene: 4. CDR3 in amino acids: CASSSLAGGHNEQFF. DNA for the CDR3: TGTGCCAGCAGTTCACTAGCGGGGGGCCACAATGAGCAGTTCTTC.

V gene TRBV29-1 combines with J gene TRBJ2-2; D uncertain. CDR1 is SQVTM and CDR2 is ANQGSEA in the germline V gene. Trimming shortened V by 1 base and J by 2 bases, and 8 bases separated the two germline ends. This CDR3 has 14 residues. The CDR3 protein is CSVEVSANTGELFF. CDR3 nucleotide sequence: TGCAGCGTTGAAGTCTCGGCTAACACCGGGGAGCTGTTTTTT.

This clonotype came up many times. CDR3 region: CSAFDRVSGNTIYF. The CDR3 nucleotides are TGCAGTGCTTTTGACAGGGTCTCTGGAAACACCATATATTTT. This rearrangement joins TRBV20-1 to TRBJ1-3; 7 bases fit TRBD1. The germline V gene encodes CDR1 DFQATT and CDR2 SNEGSKA (reference sequence). The V and J ends lost 5 bases and 0 bases, in that order; junction bases with no gene match: 4. The CDR3 covers 14 residues.

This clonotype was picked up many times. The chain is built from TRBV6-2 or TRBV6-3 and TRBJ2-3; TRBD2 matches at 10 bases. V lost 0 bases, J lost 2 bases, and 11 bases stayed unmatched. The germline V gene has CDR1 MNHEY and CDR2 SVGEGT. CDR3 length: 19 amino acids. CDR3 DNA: TGTGCCAGCAGTTACTCGACTGGCGCCAGCGGGGGGGTCACAGATACGCAGTATTTT. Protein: CASSYSTGASGGVTDTQYF.

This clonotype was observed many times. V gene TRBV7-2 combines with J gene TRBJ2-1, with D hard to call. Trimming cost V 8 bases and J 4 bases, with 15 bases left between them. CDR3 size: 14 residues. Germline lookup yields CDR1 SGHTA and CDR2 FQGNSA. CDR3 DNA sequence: TGTGCCAGCCACCCCAGCCGTGTGTACAATGAGCAGTTCTTC. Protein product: CASHPSRVYNEQFF.